One sample yielded the 2 T cell receptor delta chains listed below, sequenced in a study of gamma-delta T cells after stem cell transplantation. TCRdb repeated clone calling on the RT-PCR reads with CATT. The table lists 550 to 800 delta-chain clones, about 5% of them singletons, with roughly 84% in the top ten. The sequenced material came from gamma-delta T cells. The receptors come from a human donor. It is not recorded whose cells these are; they may come from a transplant donor.

As to this clone: TCRdb assigns this DNA the protein of a much larger clone, which departs from its translation at residue 5; this likely reflects a read error, and the protein shown comes from translating the DNA. V is TRDV2 and J is TRDJ1, with unresolved D. The V gene lost 3 bases and the J gene lost 0 bases, with 13 bases spanning the gap. The length of the CDR3 is 15 residues. Germline V gene data show CDR1 as GEAIGNYY and CDR2 as EKD. The CDR3 bases are TGTGCCTGTGACGCGCTTACCCGTAACACCGATAAACTCATCTTT. It is translated as CACDALTRNTDKLIF.

Turning to this clone: TCRdb's entry gives the protein of a much larger clone, which mismatches this DNA's translation at residue 8, likely from a read error; the protein reported here is translated from the DNA. V usage is TRDV2 and J usage is TRDJ1, with D perhaps being TRDD2 or TRDD3 (5 bases each). The CDR3 contains 20 residues. Germline V gives CDR1 GEAIGNYY, CDR2 EKD. The ends were cut back, 0 bases at V and 0 bases at J, with 25 bases in the middle. CDR3 DNA sequence: TGTGCCTGTGACACCCTGGTTTCCTCCGACTTACTGGAGGACACCGATAAACTCATCTTT. Protein sequence: CACDTLVSSDLLEDTDKLIF.